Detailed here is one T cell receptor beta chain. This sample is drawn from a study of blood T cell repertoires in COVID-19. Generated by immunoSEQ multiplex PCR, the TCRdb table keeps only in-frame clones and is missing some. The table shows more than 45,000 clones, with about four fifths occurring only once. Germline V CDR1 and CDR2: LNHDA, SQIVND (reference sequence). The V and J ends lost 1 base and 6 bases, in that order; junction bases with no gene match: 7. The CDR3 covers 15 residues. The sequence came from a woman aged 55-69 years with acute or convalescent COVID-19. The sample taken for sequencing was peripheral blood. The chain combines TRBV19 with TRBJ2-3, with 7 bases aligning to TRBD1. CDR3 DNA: TGTGCCAGTAGTATAGGGACAGGAAAAGGGGATACGCAGTATTTT. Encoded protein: CASSIGTGKGDTQYF.